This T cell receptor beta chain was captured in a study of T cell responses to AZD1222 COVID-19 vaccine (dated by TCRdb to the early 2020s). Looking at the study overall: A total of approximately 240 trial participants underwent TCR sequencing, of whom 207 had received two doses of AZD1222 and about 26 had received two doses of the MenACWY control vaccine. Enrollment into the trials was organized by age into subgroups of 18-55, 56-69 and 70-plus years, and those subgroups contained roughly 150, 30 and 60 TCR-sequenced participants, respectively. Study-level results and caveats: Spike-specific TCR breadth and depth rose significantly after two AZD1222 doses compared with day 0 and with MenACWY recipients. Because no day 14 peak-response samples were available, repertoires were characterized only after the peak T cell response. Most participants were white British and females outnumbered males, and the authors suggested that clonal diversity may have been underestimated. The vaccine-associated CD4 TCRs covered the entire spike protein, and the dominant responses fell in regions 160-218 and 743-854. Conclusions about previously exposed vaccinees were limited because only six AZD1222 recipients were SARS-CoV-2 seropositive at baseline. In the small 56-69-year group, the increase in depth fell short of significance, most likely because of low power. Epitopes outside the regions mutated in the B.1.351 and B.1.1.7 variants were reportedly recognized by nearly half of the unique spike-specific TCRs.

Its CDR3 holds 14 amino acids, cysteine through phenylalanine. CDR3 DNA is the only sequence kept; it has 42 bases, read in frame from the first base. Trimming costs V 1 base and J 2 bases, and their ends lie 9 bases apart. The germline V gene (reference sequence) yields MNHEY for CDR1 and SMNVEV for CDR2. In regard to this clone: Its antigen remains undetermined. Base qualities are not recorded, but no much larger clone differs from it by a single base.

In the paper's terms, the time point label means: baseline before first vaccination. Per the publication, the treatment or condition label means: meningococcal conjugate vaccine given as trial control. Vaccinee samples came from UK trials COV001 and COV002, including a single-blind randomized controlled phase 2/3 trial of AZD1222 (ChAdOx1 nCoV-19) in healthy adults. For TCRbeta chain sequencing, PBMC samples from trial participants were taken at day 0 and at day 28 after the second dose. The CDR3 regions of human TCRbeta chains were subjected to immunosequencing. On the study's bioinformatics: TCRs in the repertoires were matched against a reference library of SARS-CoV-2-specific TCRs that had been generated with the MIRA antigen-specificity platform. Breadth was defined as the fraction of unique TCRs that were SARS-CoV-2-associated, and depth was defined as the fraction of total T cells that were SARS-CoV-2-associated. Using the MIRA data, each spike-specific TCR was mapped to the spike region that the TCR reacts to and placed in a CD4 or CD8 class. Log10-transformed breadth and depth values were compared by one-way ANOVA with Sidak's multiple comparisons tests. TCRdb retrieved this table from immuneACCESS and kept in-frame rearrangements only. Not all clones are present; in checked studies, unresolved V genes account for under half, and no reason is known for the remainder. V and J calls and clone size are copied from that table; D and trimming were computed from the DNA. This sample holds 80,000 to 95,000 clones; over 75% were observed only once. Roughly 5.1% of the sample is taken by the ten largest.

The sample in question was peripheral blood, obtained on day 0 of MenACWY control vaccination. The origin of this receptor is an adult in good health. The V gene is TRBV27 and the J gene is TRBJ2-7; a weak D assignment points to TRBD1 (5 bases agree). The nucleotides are TGTGCCAGCAGTTTATACAGGACACCCTACGAGCAGTACTTC. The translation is CASSLYRTPYEQYF.